The 14 T cell receptor beta chains below all came from one sample that was sequenced in a study of spatial heterogeneity in lung cancer. Documented time point: sample taken at primary tumor resection. Unsorted whole RNA of tumor, nontumor lung or frozen PBMC was sequenced. TCRdb reprocessed the 5' RACE reads with MiXCR, giving one entry per CDR3 protein. The table has around 9,700 distinct CDR3 sequences, around 5.8% seen once. The sample here was PBMCs, taken at surgery. The origin of the receptors is a male donor with early-stage non-small cell lung cancer.

This clonotype was recorded many times. In a library made to pick up alpha chains, this beta chain is a stray read with a size that means little. This chain links TRBV7-2 with TRBJ2-3, with 11 bases identical to TRBD2. Germline values: CDR1 SGHTA, CDR2 FQGNSA. Germline trimming cut 4 bases from V and 4 bases from J; bases unmatched to any gene: 16. This CDR3 comprises 19 residues. The CDR3 region has the DNA TGTGCCAGCAGCTATCCGGTCGATAGCGGGGGGGCCGTGGCAGATACGCAGTATTTT. It translates to CASSYPVDSGGAVADTQYF.

There are many counts of this clonotype. This beta chain represents an off-target read in a library built for alpha chains; its size is of limited meaning. The chain links TRBV7-2 to TRBJ1-2; D might be TRBD1 (5 bases). Germline V gives CDR1 SGHTA, CDR2 FQGNSA. The V end lost 3 bases, the J end lost 5 bases, and 13 bases lay between the germline ends. The CDR3 is 14 amino acids. The CDR3 nucleotides are TGTGCCAGCAGCTTCTCAGGCCAGGGATATGGCTACACCTTC. Its protein product is CASSFSGQGYGYTF.

The table lists this clonotype with many counts. A library made for alpha chains picked up this beta chain off target, so its size means little. The chain couples TRBV5-1 to TRBJ1-4, with a possible D match to TRBD1 (6 bases). The CDR3 is 17 amino acids. Trimming took 2 bases from V and 6 from J, leaving 20 bases between them. Germline V gene sequence: CDR1 SGHRS, CDR2 YFSETQ. The CDR3 region is CASSFVASQGGDEKLFF. The CDR3, as DNA: TGCGCCAGCAGCTTCGTCGCGTCACAGGGAGGAGATGAAAAACTGTTTTTT.

This clonotype was recorded many times. This beta chain is an off-target read within a library intended for alpha chains, so its frequency means little. This rearrangement joins TRBV11-2 to TRBJ2-4; 8 nucleotides agree with TRBD1. The CDR3 is made up of 15 amino acids. Germline V gene sequence: CDR1 SGHAT, CDR2 FQNNGV. The V gene end was trimmed by 5 bases and the J gene end by 10 bases; junction bases not matched to a gene: 13. The DNA for the CDR3 is TGTGCCAGCAGCCTGGGACAGGCCTTTGAGGATATTCAGTACTTC. Translated: CASSLGQAFEDIQYF. The full variable domain, with the rest looked up from reference TRBV11-2 and TRBJ2-4, is EAGVAQSPRYKIIEKRQSVAFWCNPISGHATLYWYQQILGQGPKLLIQFQNNGVVDDSQLPKDRFSAERLKGVDSTLKIQPAKLEDSAVYLCASSLGQAFEDIQYFGAGTRLSVL.

Many counts were recorded for this clonotype. The DNA is omitted, as the CDR3 cannot be located on it reliably, and the CDR3 follows TCRdb's listing. Since it is a stray read in a library aimed at alpha chains, this beta chain has a size that is not meaningful. The CDR3 protein is CASSQDPQGAGELFFGEGSRELFF. The J gene is TRBJ2-2, the V gene TRBV4-3; TRBD1, the D gene given by the table, was not confirmed from the DNA. Looked up from germline, CDR1 is LGHNA and CDR2 is YSLEER. A total of 24 residues make up the CDR3, ends included.

A word on this clonotype: This beta chain is an off-target read within a library intended for alpha chains, so its frequency means little. The rearrangement uses TRBV18 and TRBJ2-2; TRBD1 aligns across 8 bases. The CDR3 loop spans 15 amino acids. From germline, CDR1 is KGHSH and CDR2 LQKENI. Losses at the gene ends were 5 bases for V and 5 bases for J; bases not matched to a gene: 7. The CDR3 DNA reads TGTGCCAGCTCATCGAGACAGGGGCGGACCGGGGAGCTGTTTTTT. Translated: CASSSRQGRTGELFF.

As to this clonotype: Because this beta chain is a stray read in a library intended to capture alpha chains, its abundance should not be given much weight. The chain links TRBV27 to TRBJ2-5; D call uncertain. This CDR3 region has 15 residues. Germline loops: CDR1 MNHEY, CDR2 SMNVEV (reference sequence). The V and J ends lost 3 bases and 7 bases respectively, with 18 bases between them. CDR3 in amino acids: CASSFEAVSPGTQYF. The CDR3 nucleotides are TGTGCCAGCAGTTTTGAGGCAGTCTCACCAGGGACCCAGTACTTC.

This clonotype was seen many times. This beta chain slipped into a library made for alpha chains as a stray read, so its size is not meaningful. As DNA, the CDR3 is TGTGCCAGCAGTAGAACCCAGGGATACGAGCAGTACTTC. This gives the protein CASSRTQGYEQYF. This chain joins TRBV6-2 or TRBV6-3 and TRBJ2-7; possible D gene TRBD1, 5 bases. The ends were cut back, 5 bases at V and 4 bases at J, with 12 bases in the middle. The CDR3 contains 13 residues. The V gene's germline CDR1 is MNHEY and CDR2 SVGEGT.

This clonotype was observed at least ten times. This beta chain is an off-target read within a library intended for alpha chains, so its frequency means little. This chain links TRBV15 with TRBJ1-5; no clear D gene. This CDR3 is 14 amino acids long. V dropped 0 bases and J dropped 1 base, with 4 bases sitting between them. Germline CDR1 reads LNHNV; CDR2 reads YYDKDF (reference sequence). This CDR3 is CATSRDRSNQPQHF. DNA for the CDR3: TGTGCCACCAGCAGAGATCGGAGCAATCAGCCCCAGCATTTT.

This clonotype was recorded many times. The size of this beta chain means little, since it is a stray read in a library made for alpha chains. The genes are TRBV20-1 and TRBJ1-3; D uncertain. Germline V CDR1 and CDR2: DFQATT, SNEGSKA (reference sequence). The CDR3 has 16 amino acids. V was trimmed by 0 bases and J by 0 bases, leaving 12 bases between them. CDR3 sequence: CSARELAGLSGNTIYF. As DNA, the CDR3 is TGCAGTGCTAGAGAGTTGGCAGGACTCTCTGGAAACACCATATATTTT.

This clonotype is labeled medium-sized. A library made for alpha chains picked up this beta chain off target, so its size means little. The chain has TRBV6-5 and TRBJ1-1; D may be TRBD1 (5 bases). The CDR3 extends over 13 amino acids. Trimming removed 1 base from V and 5 bases from J, with 8 bases in between. Per germline, CDR1 MNHEY and CDR2 SVGAGI. The chain's CDR3 is CASSYFGGTEAFF. The CDR3, as DNA: TGTGCCAGCAGTTACTTCGGGGGGACTGAAGCTTTCTTT.

This clonotype has only a few counts. Because the library targeted alpha chains, this beta chain is an off-target read whose size means little. V gene TRBV6-2 or TRBV6-3 combines with J gene TRBJ1-1; the D is unclear. This CDR3 contains 14 residues. Trimming pared 0 bases from V and 1 base from J, leaving 6 bases between. Germline V gene sequence: CDR1 MNHEY, CDR2 SVGEGT. The CDR3 region has the DNA TGTGCCAGCAGTTACTCGTTTGAGAACACTGAAGCTTTCTTT. Translating it yields CASSYSFENTEAFF.

This clonotype was counted between two and nine times. The library was built for alpha chains, so this beta chain is an off-target read and its size means little. The gene calls are TRBV30 and TRBJ1-5; D remains ambiguous. The length of the CDR3 is 13 residues. The ends were cut back, 1 base at V and 3 bases at J, with 7 bases in the middle. In germline, CDR1 is GTSNPN, CDR2 SVGIG (reference sequence). The CDR3 coding sequence is TGTGCCTGGAGTGGCACAGTCAATCAGCCCCAGCATTTT. This gives the protein CAWSGTVNQPQHF.

In this sample, this clonotype is medium-sized. This beta chain represents an off-target read in a library built for alpha chains; its size is of limited meaning. V is TRBV6-6 and J is TRBJ1-6, with TRBD1 identical over 9 bases. V lost 8 bases and J lost 5; bases outside the gene matches: 4. Germline V gene lookup returns CDR1 MNHNY and CDR2 SVGAGI (reference sequence). The CDR3 has 14 residues. The CDR3 is CASSRDRDNSPLHF. The CDR3 DNA sequence: TGTGCCAGCTCCCGGGACAGGGATAATTCACCCCTCCACTTT.